This T cell receptor (beta chain) was identified in a study of T-cell memory formation after mild COVID-19. Study-level findings and limits: Clones that got smaller from day 15 to 85 had even CD4/CD8, while clones growing later tipped toward CD4+. Most CD4+ clones that shrank were in CM and EM, while CD8+ ones turned up in EMRA. Cross-reactive memory seemingly joined, as some responding clones were found in pre-infection memory.

With constant-segment primers, 5'RACE yielded cDNA libraries of TCR alpha and TCR beta that carried sample barcodes and UMIs. From the 5' RACE reads, TCRdb called clonotypes with MiXCR, one entry per CDR3 protein. In the table there are 250,000 to 300,000 distinct CDR3 sequences, around 15% of which are singletons. About this clonotype itself: The target antigen is unknown.

The ends were cut back, 0 bases at V and 0 bases at J, with 10 bases in the middle. Germline-derived CDR1 and CDR2 are LGHNA and YNFKEQ. CDR3 size: 16 residues. Sequenced material: PBMCs or a T cell subset sorted from them (not recorded which). This TCR came from a man in his late teens or twenties who had mild COVID-19 (a few samples of this study predate the infection). Cell type and time point are not known. The rearrangement joins TRBV4-2 to TRBJ2-3; tentative D call: TRBD1 (6 bases). For the CDR3, the DNA is TGTGCCAGCAGCCAAGATGTGGGGGCTAGCACAGATACGCAGTATTTT. It codes for CASSQDVGASTDTQYF.